The 2 T cell receptor beta chains in this list originate from one sample, sequenced in a study of T cell changes during pregnancy in multiple sclerosis. TCRdb keeps only in-frame clones here, not all; method: immunoSEQ multiplex PCR. The sample yields some 47,000 clones, approximately 90% seen once. Sequenced material: CD8+ T cells from peripheral blood mononuclear cells, taken after pregnancy. The receptor source for this set is a female donor in good health, enrolled as a control in a pregnancy study.

Sample share makes this clone medium-sized. The CDR3 bases are TGTGCCAGTAGTCCGCGGGACAGTAGGAGGGACACTGAAGCTTTCTTT. It encodes CASSPRDSRRDTEAFF. The chain combines TRBV19 with TRBJ1-1; TRBD1 agrees at 7 bases. J was trimmed by 3 bases and V by 5 bases; bases with no gene match: 12. This CDR3 is 16 amino acids long. Germline V gene sequence: CDR1 LNHDA, CDR2 SQIVND (reference sequence).

The chain is built from TRBV7-8 and TRBJ1-5; D possibly corresponds to TRBD1 (6 bases). The CDR3 has 16 amino acids. Germline V gene sequence: CDR1 SGHVS, CDR2 FQNEAQ. V lost 5 bases to trimming and J lost 4 bases, with 18 bases between them. In DNA, the CDR3 is TGTGCCAGCAGCCACACGGACAGTCCCCTTAATCAGCCCCAGCATTTT. It encodes CASSHTDSPLNQPQHF.